The 30 T cell receptor beta chains presented below share a single source sample, sequenced in a study of T-cell memory formation after mild COVID-19. TCRdb recomputed calls from the 5' RACE reads with MiXCR, one row per CDR3 protein. Of around 420,000 distinct CDR3 sequences in the sample, approximately 24% are singletons; the top ten hold roughly 8.9%. The sample consisted of PBMCs or a T cell subset sorted from them (not recorded which). The receptors originated from an adult woman who had mild COVID-19 (a few samples of this study predate the infection). Cell type and time point are not known.

This clonotype was observed a few times. V usage is TRBV7-8 and J usage is TRBJ2-1, with 8 bases aligning to TRBD2. This CDR3 is 15 amino acids long. V was clipped by 2 bases and J by 7 bases; unmatched bases: 7. From germline, CDR1 is SGHVS and CDR2 FQNEAQ. The DNA for the CDR3 is TGTGCCAGCAGCTTAAAGGGACTAGGGTGGAATGAGCAGTTCTTC. Translation: CASSLKGLGWNEQFF.

The chain carries TRBV20-1 and TRBJ2-1, with a weak D call TRBD1 (5 bases). Germline loops: CDR1 DFQATT, CDR2 SNEGSKA (reference sequence). With 4 bases removed from V and 8 bases from J, the gap between germline ends came to 9 bases. CDR3 length: 11 residues. The CDR3: CSAIRGHEQFF. The CDR3 DNA reads TGCAGTGCTATTAGGGGTCATGAGCAGTTCTTC.

The chain carries TRBV7-9 and TRBJ1-1, with 10 bases identical to TRBD1. V shed 6 bases, J shed 2 bases, and the junction held 6 bases outside the gene matches. Germline CDR1 and CDR2: SEHNR and FQNEAQ (reference sequence). This CDR3 has 15 amino acids. CDR3 region: CASRPGTGVNTEAFF. The CDR3 nucleotides read TGTGCCAGCAGACCCGGGACAGGGGTAAACACTGAAGCTTTCTTT.

This clonotype has just a few counts. The rearrangement uses TRBV7-8 and TRBJ1-1; 8 bases match TRBD1. CDR1 is SGHVS and CDR2 is FQNEAQ in the germline V gene. The CDR3 is 18 residues long. Germline trimming cut 3 bases from V and 1 base from J; bases unmatched to any gene: 13. CDR3: CASSFLQGGLIPNTEAFF. The CDR3 DNA reads TGTGCCAGCAGCTTTCTACAGGGGGGTCTCATCCCGAACACTGAAGCTTTCTTT.

CDR3 amino acids: CASSPRDRYYNEQFF. CDR3 in DNA: TGTGCCAGCAGCCCTCGGGACAGATACTACAATGAGCAGTTCTTC. V usage is TRBV14 and J usage is TRBJ2-1, with 7 bases matching TRBD1. The CDR3 covers 15 residues. Germline V gives CDR1 SGHDN, CDR2 FVKESK. V lost 4 bases to trimming and J lost 3 bases; unmatched junction nucleotides: 6.

This chain links TRBV29-1 with TRBJ2-7, with 7 bases that match TRBD2. V shed 6 bases, J shed 0 bases, and the junction held 11 bases outside the gene matches. This CDR3 contains 15 residues. CDR1 is SQVTM and CDR2 is ANQGSEA in the germline V gene. CDR3 nucleotide sequence: TGCAGCGTCGCATCAGGAGCGGGGAGCTCCTACGAGCAGTACTTC. This codes for CSVASGAGSSYEQYF.

This clonotype turned up a few times. This chain links TRBV6-1 with TRBJ1-1; the D is unclear. With 3 bases removed from V and 4 bases from J, the gap between germline ends came to 12 bases. The CDR3 consists of 14 residues. Germline V lookup: CDR1 MNHNS, CDR2 SASEGT. The CDR3, as DNA: TGTGCCAGCAGTGACTTGCAGTCAGGCACTGAAGCTTTCTTT. Translation: CASSDLQSGTEAFF.

This clonotype was detected only a few times. V gene TRBV7-9 combines with J gene TRBJ2-3, with 8 bases matching TRBD1. The CDR3 is 14 amino acids. V lost 4 bases and J lost 7; bases outside the gene matches: 7. The germline V gene encodes CDR1 SEHNR and CDR2 FQNEAQ (reference sequence). This CDR3 reads CASSSPGGKNTQYF. The CDR3 DNA follows: TGTGCCAGCAGCTCGCCAGGGGGCAAGAATACGCAGTATTTT. Full variable domain (rest looked up from reference TRBV7-9 and TRBJ2-3): DTGVSQNPRHKITKRGQNVTFRCDPISEHNRLYWYRQTLGQGPEFLTYFQNEAQLEKSRLLSDRFSAERPKGSFSTLEIQRTEQGDSAMYLCASSSPGGKNTQYFGPGTRLTVL.

The chain links TRBV7-8 to TRBJ2-5, with 7 bases fitting TRBD1. V dropped 6 bases and J dropped 2; count of bases not matched to a gene: 3. The CDR3 contains 13 residues. In germline, CDR1 is SGHVS, CDR2 FQNEAQ. The CDR3 reads CASRGQPQETQYF. The CDR3 region has the DNA TGTGCCAGCAGGGGACAGCCGCAAGAGACCCAGTACTTC.

The J gene is TRBJ2-3, the V gene TRBV7-9; no clear D. The germline V gene encodes CDR1 SEHNR and CDR2 FQNEAQ (reference sequence). This CDR3 spans 15 amino acids. V lost 4 bases to trimming and J lost 2 bases, with 13 bases between them. As DNA, the CDR3 is TGTGCCAGCAGCTCCCGACGGGCTAACACAGATACGCAGTATTTT. Protein: CASSSRRANTDTQYF. Using reference TRBV7-9 and TRBJ2-3 for the parts outside the CDR3, the full variable domain is DTGVSQNPRHKITKRGQNVTFRCDPISEHNRLYWYRQTLGQGPEFLTYFQNEAQLEKSRLLSDRFSAERPKGSFSTLEIQRTEQGDSAMYLCASSSRRANTDTQYFGPGTRLTVL.

In its sample, this clonotype was seen a few times. The rearrangement uses TRBV20-1 and TRBJ2-3; weak D call: TRBD2 (5 bases). Germline CDR1 reads DFQATT; CDR2 reads SNEGSKA (reference sequence). The CDR3 runs to 15 residues. Trimming stripped 5 bases from V and 4 bases from J, with 19 bases between. The CDR3 DNA sequence: TGCAGTGCTGAGGTCGACGCTATCGGGGCAGATACGCAGTATTTT. Amino acid sequence: CSAEVDAIGADTQYF.

The V gene is TRBV20-1, the J gene TRBJ2-1; tentative D call: TRBD1 (5 bases). Germline V lookup: CDR1 DFQATT, CDR2 SNEGSKA (reference sequence). This CDR3 comprises 13 residues. Trimming took 2 bases from V and 4 from J, leaving 9 bases between them. DNA of the CDR3: TGCAGTGCTAGATTCGACAGATACAATGAGCAGTTCTTC. Its protein product is CSARFDRYNEQFF.

The chain recombines TRBV7-6 with TRBJ2-5; 7 positions agree with TRBD2. This CDR3 is built from 15 residues. The J segment lost 3 bases and the V segment lost 5 bases, leaving 9 bases of the junction unmatched. Germline CDR1 reads SGHVS; CDR2 reads FNYEAQ. In DNA, the CDR3 is TGTGCCAGCAGCCAACCGGGGACTACCAAAGAGACCCAGTACTTC. As protein: CASSQPGTTKETQYF. The full variable domain, with the rest looked up from reference TRBV7-6 and TRBJ2-5, is GAGVSQSPRYKVTKRGQDVALRCDPISGHVSLYWYRQALGQGPEFLTYFNYEAQQDKSGLPNDRFSAERPEGSISTLTIQRTEQRDSAMYRCASSQPGTTKETQYFGPGTRLLVL.

This chain connects TRBV21-1 to TRBJ2-1; the table assigns TRBD1, which was not confirmed against the DNA. TRBV21-1 is assigned pseudogene status. This CDR3 is 19 amino acids long. The DNA for the CDR3 is TGTGCCAGCAGCAAAGCCCCAAAAGCCGTAGACAGGGTTAACAATGAGCAGTTCTTC. Amino acids: CASSKAPKAVDRVNNEQFF.

This clonotype has only a few counts. The J gene is TRBJ2-5, the V gene TRBV11-2, with 12 bases matching TRBD2. The junction had 5 bases not matched to a gene; V was cut back by 7 bases and J by 2 bases. The CDR3 has 15 amino acids. CDR1 and CDR2 (germline): SGHAT, FQNNGV. CDR3 DNA sequence: TGTGCCAGCACACTAGCGGGGGGTAGTCAAGAGACCCAGTACTTC. Amino acid sequence: CASTLAGGSQETQYF.

This clonotype has a count of ten or more. The chain combines TRBV7-2 with TRBJ2-7; 7 bases fit TRBD2. With 3 bases clipped from V and 0 bases from J, the junction kept 8 bases outside the gene matches. There are 16 residues in the CDR3. Germline assignment: CDR1 SGHTA and CDR2 FQGNSA. The DNA of the CDR3 is TGTGCCAGCAGCTTGGCCATAGCGGGCGCCTCCTACGAGCAGTACTTC. Translating it yields CASSLAIAGASYEQYF.

This rearrangement joins TRBV20-1 to TRBJ2-7, with TRBD2 matching 10 bases. Trimming cost V 1 base and J 3 bases; bases outside gene matches: 18. CDR3 length equals 19 residues. CDR1 and CDR2 from the germline V gene are DFQATT and SNEGSKA (reference sequence). The CDR3 DNA follows: TGCAGTGCTAGAGGGAACCGTCCAGCGGGGGGGCCAGGCTACTACGAGCAGTACTTC. Translation gives CSARGNRPAGGPGYYEQYF.

The sample holds a few counts of this clonotype. The rearrangement uses TRBV6-5 and TRBJ2-1; 10 bases agree with TRBD2. Germline V gives CDR1 MNHEY, CDR2 SVGAGI. There are 22 residues in the CDR3. V lost 2 bases to trimming and J lost 0 bases; unmatched junction nucleotides: 19. CDR3 residues: CASSYELAGAPRQPSSYNEQFF. DNA for the CDR3: TGTGCCAGCAGTTACGAGCTAGCGGGGGCCCCCCGTCAACCGAGCTCCTACAATGAGCAGTTCTTC.

This clonotype has more than one count but fewer than ten. The genes are TRBV27 and TRBJ1-2, with D hard to call. The V end lost 5 bases, the J end lost 8 bases, and 18 bases lay between the germline ends. The CDR3 extends over 14 amino acids. Germline V gene lookup returns CDR1 MNHEY and CDR2 SMNVEV (reference sequence). For the CDR3, the DNA is TGTGCCAGCAGTCCCGGGTACGGGTTGGGGGGCTACACCTTC. Encoded protein: CASSPGYGLGGYTF.

This chain joins TRBV11-3 and TRBJ2-1; tentatively, D is TRBD1 or TRBD2 (6 bases each). CDR3 size: 13 residues. The V end was cut by 5 bases, the J end by 7 bases, with 12 bases between. Germline V gives CDR1 SGHNT, CDR2 YENEEA. CDR3: CASSKGGGNEQFF. CDR3 coding DNA: TGTGCCAGCAGCAAGGGGGGCGGGAATGAGCAGTTCTTC.

This chain links TRBV5-1 with TRBJ1-2, with D uncertain. The V gene lost 0 bases and the J gene lost 4 bases, with 13 bases spanning the gap. Germline-derived CDR1 and CDR2 are SGHRS and YFSETQ. This CDR3 is 15 amino acids long. CDR3 sequence reads: CASSLGRLHLYGYTF. The CDR3 bases are TGCGCCAGCAGCTTGGGGCGCCTCCACCTCTATGGCTACACCTTC.

The chain recombines TRBV9 with TRBJ2-1; D ambiguous. V was shortened by 3 bases and J by 5 bases, with 9 bases between the two germline ends. This CDR3 is 13 amino acids long. CDR1 is SGDLS and CDR2 is YYNGEE in the germline V gene. The CDR3 nucleotides read TGTGCCAGCAGCGCGAGTGGACACAATGAGCAGTTCTTC. This encodes CASSASGHNEQFF. Full variable domain (rest looked up from reference TRBV9 and TRBJ2-1): DSGVTQTPKHLITATGQRVTLRCSPRSGDLSVYWYQQSLDQGLQFLIQYYNGEERAKGNILERFSAQQFPDLHSELNLSSLELGDSALYFCASSASGHNEQFFGPGTRLTVL.

The chain uses TRBV13 and TRBJ1-2, with D perhaps matching TRBD1 (6 bases). The length of the CDR3 is 13 residues. The V and J ends lost 10 bases and 4 bases respectively, with 16 bases between them. CDR1 is PRHDT and CDR2 is FYEKMQ in the germline V gene (reference sequence). DNA for the CDR3: TGTGCCAATAGACAGGTTGGCTCCTATGGCTACACCTTC. Translating it yields CANRQVGSYGYTF.

This clonotype was counted a few times. CDR3 sequence: CASSPGQGGGEQFF. The CDR3 region has the DNA TGCGCCAGCAGCCCCGGACAGGGGGGCGGTGAGCAGTTCTTC. V usage is TRBV5-1 and J usage is TRBJ2-1; 10 bases map to TRBD1. Per germline, CDR1 SGHRS and CDR2 YFSETQ. V gave up 4 bases and J gave up 9 bases; unmatched junction bases: 7. The CDR3 has 14 amino acids.

The V and J genes are TRBV10-3 and TRBJ2-2; D is uncertain. This CDR3 is built from 15 residues. Germline V lookup: CDR1 ENHRY, CDR2 SYGVKD. The V and J ends lost 2 bases and 3 bases respectively, with 10 bases between them. CDR3: CAISEGQADTGELFF. The CDR3, as DNA: TGTGCCATCAGTGAGGGGCAGGCGGACACCGGGGAGCTGTTTTTT.

This chain links TRBV30 with TRBJ2-1, with a tentative D call TRBD2 (7 bases). Per germline, CDR1 GTSNPN and CDR2 SVGIG (reference sequence). V was pared by 4 bases and J by 14 bases, with 21 bases between. The CDR3 runs 13 residues. CDR3 DNA sequence: TGTGCCTGGACTAGTGGGGGGGCCGCGGTGAAGTTCTTC. It encodes CAWTSGGAAVKFF.

The rearrangement links TRBV2 to TRBJ1-1; TRBD1 might be the D (6 bases). V shed 10 bases and J shed 1 base, with 16 bases lying between them. The CDR3 sequence is 14 residues long. The germline CDR1 and CDR2 sequences are SNHLY and FYNNEI. For the CDR3, the DNA is TGTGCCACCCCACCTGGGGGCCCGAACACTGAAGCTTTCTTT. It encodes CATPPGGPNTEAFF.

The gene calls are TRBV2 and TRBJ2-1, with 12 bases lining up with TRBD1. This CDR3 is 14 amino acids long. V trimming: 7 bases; J trimming: 9 bases; junction bases outside the gene matches: 7. The germline CDR1 and CDR2 sequences are SNHLY and FYNNEI. The CDR3 DNA reads as TGTGCCAGCACTGGGACAGGGGGCAAGGGTGAGCAGTTCTTC. Its translation: CASTGTGGKGEQFF. The full variable domain, completed using reference TRBV2 and TRBJ2-1, is EPEVTQTPSHQVTQMGQEVILRCVPISNHLYFYWYRQILGQKVEFLVSFYNNEISEKSEIFDDQFSVERPDGSNFTLKIRSTKLEDSAMYFCASTGTGGKGEQFFGPGTRLTVL.

This chain joins TRBV12-3 or TRBV12-4 and TRBJ1-3; D is undetermined. Trimming shortened V by 9 bases and J by 0 bases, and 12 bases separated the two germline ends. The CDR3 spans 14 residues. DNA of the CDR3: TGTGCCAGACCTCTGGGCCCCTCTGGAAACACCATATATTTT. This sequence encodes CARPLGPSGNTIYF.

This clonotype was seen more than once but under ten times. This chain joins TRBV12-3 or TRBV12-4 and TRBJ1-5; D is undetermined. V lost 1 base to trimming and J lost 2 bases, with 12 bases between them. CDR3 length: 16 amino acids. CDR3 bases: TGTGCCAGCAGTTTAGGGTTCGGTGGGGGCAATCAGCCCCAGCATTTT. Translated: CASSLGFGGGNQPQHF.